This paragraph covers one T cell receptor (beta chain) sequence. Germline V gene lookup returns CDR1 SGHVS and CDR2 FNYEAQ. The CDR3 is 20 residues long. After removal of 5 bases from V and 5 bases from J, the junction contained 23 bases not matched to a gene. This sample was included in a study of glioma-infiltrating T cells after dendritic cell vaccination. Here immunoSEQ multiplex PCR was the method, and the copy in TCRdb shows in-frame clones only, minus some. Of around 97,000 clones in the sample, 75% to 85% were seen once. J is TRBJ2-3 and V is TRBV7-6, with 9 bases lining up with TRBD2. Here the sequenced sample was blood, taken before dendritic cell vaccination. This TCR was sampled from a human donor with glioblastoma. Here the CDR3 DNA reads TGTGCCAGCAGCCGACAACCCCCGGGCGAGCGGGGGGCCGGTGGAGATACGCAGTATTTT. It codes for CASSRQPPGERGAGGDTQYF.